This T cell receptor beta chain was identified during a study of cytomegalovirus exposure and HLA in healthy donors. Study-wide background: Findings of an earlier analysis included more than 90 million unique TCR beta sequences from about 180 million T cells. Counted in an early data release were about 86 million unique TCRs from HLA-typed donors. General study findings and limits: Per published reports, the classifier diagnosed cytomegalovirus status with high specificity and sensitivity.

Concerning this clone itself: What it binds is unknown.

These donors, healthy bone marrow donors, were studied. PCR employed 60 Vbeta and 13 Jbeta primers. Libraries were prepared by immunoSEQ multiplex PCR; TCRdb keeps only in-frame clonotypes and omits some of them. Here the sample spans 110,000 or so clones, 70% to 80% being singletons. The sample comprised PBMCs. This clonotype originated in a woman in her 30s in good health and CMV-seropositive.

For the CDR3, the DNA is TGTGCCTCCCAAAGATCAAAAACCGGGAGCAACTCTGGAAACACCATATATTTT. Protein sequence: CASQRSKTGSNSGNTIYF. The chain uses TRBV30 and TRBJ1-3; no clear D gene. The germline gives CDR1 GTSNPN, CDR2 SVGIG (reference sequence). The CDR3 totals 18 residues. Trimming took off 7 bases at V and 0 bases at J, with 25 bases between the two ends.